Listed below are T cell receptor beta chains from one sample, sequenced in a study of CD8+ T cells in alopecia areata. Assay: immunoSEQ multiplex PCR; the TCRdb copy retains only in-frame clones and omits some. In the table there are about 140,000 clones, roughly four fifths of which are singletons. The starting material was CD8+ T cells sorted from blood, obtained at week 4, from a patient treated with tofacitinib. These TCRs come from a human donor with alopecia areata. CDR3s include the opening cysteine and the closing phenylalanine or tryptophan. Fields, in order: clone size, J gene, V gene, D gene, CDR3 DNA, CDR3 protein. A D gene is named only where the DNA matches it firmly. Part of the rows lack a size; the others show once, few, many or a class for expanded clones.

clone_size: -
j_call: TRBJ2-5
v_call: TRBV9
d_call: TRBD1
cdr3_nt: TGTGCCAGCAGCGCCCTCCGGGACAGGAGCGGAGAGACCCAGTACTTC
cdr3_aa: CASSALRDRSGETQYF

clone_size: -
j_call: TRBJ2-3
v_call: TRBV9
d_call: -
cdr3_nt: TGTGCCAGCAGCGTAGTAGGTGGGAGCGGCACAGATACGCAGTATTTT
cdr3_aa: CASSVVGGSGTDTQYF

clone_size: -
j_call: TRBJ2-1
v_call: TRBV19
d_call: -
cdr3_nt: TGTGCCAGTAGTGACCTGGGGGATTTTTCCTACAATGAGCAGTTCTTC
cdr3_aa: CASSDLGDFSYNEQFF

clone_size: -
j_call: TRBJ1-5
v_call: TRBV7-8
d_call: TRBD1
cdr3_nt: TGTGCCAGCAGCTTAGACAGGGGACCTAGCAATCAGCCCCAGCATTTT
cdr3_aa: CASSLDRGPSNQPQHF

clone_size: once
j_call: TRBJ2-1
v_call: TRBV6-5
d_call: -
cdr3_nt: TGTGCCAGCAGTTACGAACTAGACTACAATGAGCAGTTCTTC
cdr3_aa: CASSYELDYNEQFF

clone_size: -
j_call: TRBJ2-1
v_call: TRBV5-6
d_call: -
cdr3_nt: TGTGCCAGCAGCCTGTTCGTAGTCGAGTCCTACAATGAGCAGTTCTTC
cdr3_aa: CASSLFVVESYNEQFF

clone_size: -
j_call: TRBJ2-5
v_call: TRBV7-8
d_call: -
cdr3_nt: TGTGCCAGCAGCAACCCCGTTAAGCACCAAGAGACCCAGTACTTC
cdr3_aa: CASSNPVKHQETQYF

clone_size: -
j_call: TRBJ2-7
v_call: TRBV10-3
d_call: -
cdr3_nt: TGTGCCATCAGTGAAGTACAGAGATCCTACGAGCAGTACTTC
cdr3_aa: CAISEVQRSYEQYF

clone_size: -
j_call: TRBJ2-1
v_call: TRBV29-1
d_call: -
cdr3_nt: TGCAGCGTTGAATTAGCCAAAGAAACACAATATGAGCAGTTCTTC
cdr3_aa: CSVELAKETQYEQFF

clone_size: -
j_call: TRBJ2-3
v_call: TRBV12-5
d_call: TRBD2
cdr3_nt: TGTGCTAGTGGTCTCCCCCCTAGCGGGGGGGCCCTTGATACGCAGTATTTT
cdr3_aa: CASGLPPSGGALDTQYF

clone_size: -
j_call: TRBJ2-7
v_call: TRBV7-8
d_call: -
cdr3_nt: TGTGCCAGCAGTTCGGGACACAGTCCTATAGAGCAGTACTTC
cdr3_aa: CASSSGHSPIEQYF

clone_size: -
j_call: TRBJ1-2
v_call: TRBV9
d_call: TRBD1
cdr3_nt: TGTGCCAGCAGCGTAGATCCAGGGGGCTATGGCTACACCTTC
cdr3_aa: CASSVDPGGYGYTF

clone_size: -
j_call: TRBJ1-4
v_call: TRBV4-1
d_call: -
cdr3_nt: TGCGCCAGCAGCCAAGAACAGGGCGATGAAAAACTGTTTTTT
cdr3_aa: CASSQEQGDEKLFF

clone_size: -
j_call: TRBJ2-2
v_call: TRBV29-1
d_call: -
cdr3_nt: TGCAGCGTTCTCACCAGGGGGGACACCGGGGAGCTGTTTTTT
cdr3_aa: CSVLTRGDTGELFF

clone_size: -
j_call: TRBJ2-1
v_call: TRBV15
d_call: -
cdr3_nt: TGTGCCACAAGATCGACAGGTTCCTACAATGAGCAGTTCTTC
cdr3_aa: CATRSTGSYNEQFF

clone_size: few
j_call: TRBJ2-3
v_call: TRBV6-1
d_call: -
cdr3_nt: TGTGCCAGCAGTATTAGCTACACAGATACGCAGTATTTT
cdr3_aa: CASSISYTDTQYF

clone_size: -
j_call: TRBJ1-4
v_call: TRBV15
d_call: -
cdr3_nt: TGTGCCACCAGCAGCCACACTCAGAGCTATAATGAAAAACTGTTTTTT
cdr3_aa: CATSSHTQSYNEKLFF

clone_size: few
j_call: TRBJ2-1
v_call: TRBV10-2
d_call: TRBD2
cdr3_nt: TGCGCCAGCAGTGACTCGGGAGGCCGGAATGAGCAGTTCTTC
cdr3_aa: CASSDSGGRNEQFF

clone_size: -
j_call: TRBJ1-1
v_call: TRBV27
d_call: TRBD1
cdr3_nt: TGTGCCAGCAGCCTGACGTGGGGGGCAGGGGGCACTGAAGCTTTCTTT
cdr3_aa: CASSLTWGAGGTEAFF

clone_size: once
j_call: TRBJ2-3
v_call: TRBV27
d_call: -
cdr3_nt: TGTGCCAGCTCCCAGACAGCCCCCACAGATACGCAGTATTTT
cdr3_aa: CASSQTAPTDTQYF

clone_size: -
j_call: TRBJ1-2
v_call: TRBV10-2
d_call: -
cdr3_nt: TGCGCCAGCTCCGACGGAGCTAACTATGGCTACACCTTC
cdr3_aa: CASSDGANYGYTF

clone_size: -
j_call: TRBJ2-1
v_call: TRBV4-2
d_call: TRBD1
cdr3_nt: TGTGCCAGCAGCCAAGAGGGACAGTGGATCTACAATGAGCAGTTCTTC
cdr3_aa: CASSQEGQWIYNEQFF

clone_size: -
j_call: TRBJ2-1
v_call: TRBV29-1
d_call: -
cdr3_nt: TGCAGCGTTGATGAACCGGGACATTGGGATGAGCAGTTCTTC
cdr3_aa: CSVDEPGHWDEQFF

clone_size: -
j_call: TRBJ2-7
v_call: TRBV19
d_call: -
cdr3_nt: TGTGCCAGTGAGGACGGATACTCCTACGAGCAGTACTTC
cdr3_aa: CASEDGYSYEQYF

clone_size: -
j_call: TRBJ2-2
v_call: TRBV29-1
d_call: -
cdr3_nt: TGCAGCGTCCTGACAGGAAGAATCACCGGGGAGCTGTTTTTT
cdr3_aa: CSVLTGRITGELFF

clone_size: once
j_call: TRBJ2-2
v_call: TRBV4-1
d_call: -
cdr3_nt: TGCGCCAGCAGCCAAGTGCAGTCAGTGAACACCGGGGAGCTGTTTTTT
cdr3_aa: CASSQVQSVNTGELFF

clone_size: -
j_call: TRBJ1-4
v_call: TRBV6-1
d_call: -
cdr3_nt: TGTGCCAGCAGAACAGCAGATGAAAAACTGTTTTTT
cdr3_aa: CASRTADEKLFF

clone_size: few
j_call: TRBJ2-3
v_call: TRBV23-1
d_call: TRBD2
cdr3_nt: TGCGCCAGCAGTCAATCGGGGCTAGCGGGGGGTCCTAGCACAGATACGCAGTATTTT
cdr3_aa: CASSQSGLAGGPSTDTQYF

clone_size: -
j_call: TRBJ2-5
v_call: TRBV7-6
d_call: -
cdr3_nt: TGTGCCAGCAGCCACGAGTCTGGGCAAGAGACCCAGTACTTC
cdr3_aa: CASSHESGQETQYF

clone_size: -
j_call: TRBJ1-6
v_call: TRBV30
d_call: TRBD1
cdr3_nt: TGTGCCTGGAGTGGTAACAGGGGGATTTCACCCCTCCACTTT
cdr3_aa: CAWSGNRGISPLHF

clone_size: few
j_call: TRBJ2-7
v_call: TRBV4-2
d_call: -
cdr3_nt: TGTGCCAGCAGCCAAGGAGGGAGCAGGGACCGGTACTTC
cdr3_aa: CASSQGGSRDRYF

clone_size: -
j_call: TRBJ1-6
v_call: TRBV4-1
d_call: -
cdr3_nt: TGCGCCAGCAGCCAAGTGCAACAGTATAATTCACCCCTCCACTTT
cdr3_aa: CASSQVQQYNSPLHF

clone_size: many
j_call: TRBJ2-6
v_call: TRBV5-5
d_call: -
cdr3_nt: TGTGCCAGCAGCTTAAACAGACAGTCCCAACAGGCCAACGTCCTGACTTTC
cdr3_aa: CASSLNRQSQQANVLTF

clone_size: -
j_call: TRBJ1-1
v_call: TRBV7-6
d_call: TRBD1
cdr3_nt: TGTGCCAGCAGCTGGGACAGGAACACTGAAGCTTTCTTT
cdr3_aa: CASSWDRNTEAFF

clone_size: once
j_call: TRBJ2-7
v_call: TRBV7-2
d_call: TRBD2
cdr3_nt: TGTGCCAGCAGCGACTCTAGCGGATTGTCCTACGAGCAGTACTTC
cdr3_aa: CASSDSSGLSYEQYF

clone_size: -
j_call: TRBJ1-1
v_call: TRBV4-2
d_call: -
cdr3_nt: TGTGCCAGCAGCCAAAAAGTGAACACTGAAGCTTTCTTT
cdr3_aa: CASSQKVNTEAFF

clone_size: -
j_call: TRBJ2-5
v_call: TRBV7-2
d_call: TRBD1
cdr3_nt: TGTGCCAGCAGCTTAGAACAGGGGGCATGGGAGACCCAGTACTTC
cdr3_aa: CASSLEQGAWETQYF